The 13 T cell receptor beta chains below were found in one sample sequenced in a study of CD8 T cells in Susac syndrome. The RNA, roughly 0.45 to 1 ug, was put through reverse transcription using random hexamers. One entry per CDR3 protein, called by TCRdb with MiXCR from the immunoSEQ multiplex PCR reads. In the table there are 130,000 or so distinct CDR3 sequences, roughly 94% of which are singletons. Material for sequencing was CD8+ T cells from PBMCs. The receptors were sampled from a human donor with Susac syndrome.

This clonotype was seen just once. The chain is built from TRBV2 and TRBJ2-2; the D gene could be TRBD1 or TRBD2 (6 bases each). The V end lost 11 bases, the J end lost 6 bases, and 22 bases lay between the germline ends. Germline V CDR1 and CDR2: SNHLY, FYNNEI. CDR3 length: 15 amino acids. CDR3 DNA: TGTGCCTGTACCCGGAGAGGGGGGTCTCCCGGGGAGCTGTTTTTT. Translated: CACTRRGGSPGELFF.

The chain combines TRBV19 with TRBJ2-7; 8 bases are shared with TRBD1. The CDR3 has 13 amino acids. Germline CDR1 reads LNHDA; CDR2 reads SQIVND (reference sequence). With 7 bases clipped from V and 3 bases from J, the junction kept 5 bases outside the gene matches. DNA of the CDR3: TGTGCCAGTACCATTACAGGGGGCTACGAGCAGTACTTC. It translates to CASTITGGYEQYF.

V is TRBV20-1 and J is TRBJ2-1, with TRBD2 matching 10 bases. This CDR3 is 14 amino acids long. Germline CDR1 DFQATT, CDR2 SNEGSKA (reference sequence). V was clipped by 5 bases and J by 3 bases; unmatched bases: 4. The CDR3 is CSAPGTSDYNEQFF. As DNA, the CDR3 is TGCAGTGCTCCCGGGACTAGCGACTACAATGAGCAGTTCTTC.

This chain uses TRBV20-1 with TRBJ2-3; D perhaps matches TRBD2 (6 bases). Germline CDR1 DFQATT, CDR2 SNEGSKA (reference sequence). V dropped 0 bases and J dropped 2 bases, with 12 bases sitting between them. The CDR3 covers 15 residues. CDR3 residues: CSARERDGITDTQYF. CDR3 DNA sequence: TGCAGTGCTAGAGAGCGGGACGGCATCACAGATACGCAGTATTTT.

The chain has TRBV9 and TRBJ2-7, with unresolved D. V dropped 1 base and J dropped 2 bases, with 10 bases sitting between them. This CDR3 has 14 residues. In germline, CDR1 is SGDLS, CDR2 YYNGEE. CDR3 nucleotide sequence: TGTGCCAGCAGCGTAAGGGCAGGTCCCTACGAGCAGTACTTC. It is translated as CASSVRAGPYEQYF.

This rearrangement joins TRBV3-1 to TRBJ2-5; D perhaps matches TRBD1 (5 bases). The CDR3 spans 13 residues. Between the trimmed V and J ends, which lost 5 bases and 1 base, there was a span of 8 bases. Germline CDR1 LGHDT, CDR2 YNNKEL (reference sequence). CDR3 nucleotides: TGTGCCAGCAGCGACAGTGTCCAAGAGACCCAGTACTTC. It is translated as CASSDSVQETQYF.

The gene calls are TRBV4-1 and TRBJ1-2; D perhaps matches TRBD1 (5 bases). The CDR3 covers 14 residues. V dropped 1 base and J dropped 4 bases, with 10 bases sitting between them. Germline assignment: CDR1 MGHRA and CDR2 YSYEKL. The CDR3 loop reads CASSQVWGSYGYTF. The CDR3 nucleotides are TGCGCCAGCAGCCAAGTGTGGGGGTCCTATGGCTACACCTTC.

J is TRBJ2-3 and V is TRBV3-1; 13 bases map to TRBD2. The CDR3 has 13 residues. The germline V gene encodes CDR1 LGHDT and CDR2 YNNKEL (reference sequence). The junction had 6 bases not matched to a gene; V was cut back by 4 bases and J by 14 bases. CDR3 in DNA: TGTGCCAGCAGCCCGAGGACTAGCGGGGGAGCGTATTTT. This encodes CASSPRTSGGAYF.

The V and J genes are TRBV7-9 and TRBJ1-5; TRBD1 matches at 7 bases. CDR1 and CDR2 from the germline V gene are SEHNR and FQNEAQ (reference sequence). This CDR3 region has 16 residues. V was clipped by 4 bases and J by 8 bases; unmatched bases: 14. The CDR3 DNA is TGTGCCAGCAGCTCCCTAGGGGGCGAGGGATCTGAGCCCCAGCATTTT. This gives the protein CASSSLGGEGSEPQHF.

The chain couples TRBV27 to TRBJ2-5, with 12 bases that match TRBD2. Trimming at V came to 5 bases and at J to 5 bases, leaving 6 bases not matched to a gene. This CDR3 is built from 15 residues. CDR1 MNHEY and CDR2 SMNVEV come from the germline V gene (reference sequence). The CDR3 spells CASSTRTSGTETQYF. The CDR3 region has the DNA TGTGCCAGCAGTACCCGGACTAGCGGGACGGAGACCCAGTACTTC.

The V call is TRBV12-3 or TRBV12-4, the J call TRBJ1-1; D gene uncertain. The CDR3 length is 14 residues. The V end lost 4 bases, the J end lost 0 bases, and 9 bases lay between the germline ends. The CDR3 bases are TGTGCCAGCAGTTCCTCCGAGGTGAACACTGAAGCTTTCTTT. Translated: CASSSSEVNTEAFF.

V gene TRBV29-1 combines with J gene TRBJ2-2; D uncertain. Per germline, CDR1 SQVTM and CDR2 ANQGSEA. The CDR3 totals 16 residues. Trimming pared 4 bases from V and 0 bases from J, leaving 15 bases between. This CDR3 reads CSVVASESANTGELFF. The CDR3 DNA reads TGCAGCGTTGTGGCGAGTGAATCCGCGAACACCGGGGAGCTGTTTTTT.

V is TRBV4-1 and J is TRBJ1-5, with a weak D call TRBD1 (6 bases). In germline, CDR1 is MGHRA, CDR2 YSYEKL. CDR3 size: 14 residues. Trimming shortened V by 0 bases and J by 5 bases, and 8 bases separated the two germline ends. The CDR3 nucleotides are TGCGCCAGCAGCCAAGAAGGGGGGCATCAGCCCCAGCATTTT. Protein: CASSQEGGHQPQHF.